This TCR beta chain was recorded in a study of blood T cell repertoires in COVID-19. The CDR3 is made up of 15 amino acids. Trimming took 1 base from V and 9 from J, leaving 17 bases between them. Germline values: CDR1 SGHDT, CDR2 YYEEEE. The table lists this clone with a count of one. Sequencing used immunoSEQ multiplex PCR; TCRdb keeps in-frame clones, though not all of them. The sample includes about 100,000 clones, approximately 92% of them seen just once. The chain uses TRBV5-6 and TRBJ1-5; maybe TRBD1 (6 bases). This clonotype was obtained from a man between 45 and 60 years old with active COVID-19. Source material: peripheral blood. CDR3 loop: CASSLRGGGRGPQHF. Here the CDR3 DNA reads TGTGCCAGCAGCTTGCGTGGGGGGGGCCGTGGGCCCCAGCATTTT.